The 2 T cell receptor beta chains in this list originate from one sample, sequenced in a study of blood T cell repertoires in COVID-19 (dated by TCRdb to 2020 to 2021). Preparation of the library involved the immunoSEQ multiplex PCR assay. TCRdb stores this immuneACCESS table with in-frame sequences only. Part of the clones is absent; in the studies checked, under half of the shortfall reflects unresolved V genes, and no reason is known for the rest. This sample has fewer than 250,000 clones in its table, and 80% to 90% of those were observed once. The top ten hold approximately 8.1% of the sample. Sequences were obtained from peripheral blood. The receptors originated from a woman aged 50 to 65 with active or convalescent COVID-19.

The chain recombines TRBV30 with TRBJ1-1; no clear D gene. V was shortened by 5 bases and J by 11 bases, with 24 bases between the two germline ends. Per the germline V gene, CDR1 is GTSNPN and CDR2 is SVGIG (reference sequence). The CDR3 loop spans 14 amino acids. The CDR3 spells CAWGRSLEKRSAFF. CDR3 nucleotide sequence: TGTGCCTGGGGTCGATCCCTGGAGAAACGATCGGCTTTCTTT.

This chain links TRBV6-5 with TRBJ2-7, with D maybe TRBD1 (5 bases). CDR3 length: 13 residues. Trimming removed 11 bases from V and 0 bases from J, with 14 bases in between. Germline-derived CDR1 and CDR2 are MNHEY and SVGAGI. CDR3 residues: CAGSNRSSYEQYV. The CDR3, as DNA: TGTGCCGGAAGTAACAGGAGCTCCTACGAGCAGTACGTC.